The source of this TCR beta chain is a study of T cell responses to AZD1222 COVID-19 vaccine. Method: immunoSEQ multiplex PCR; TCRdb's copy keeps in-frame clones and lacks some. Here the sample spans more than 140,000 clones, approximately 88% being singletons. This receptor was identified in an adult in good health. Source: peripheral blood, taken on day 0 of AZD1222 vaccination.

Here the CDR3 DNA reads TGTGCCAGCAGCCCTCCATCGGCCGAAGATACGCAGTATTTT. This translates into CASSPPSAEDTQYF. The chain has TRBV7-9 and TRBJ2-3, with no clear D. V was shortened by 5 bases and J by 5 bases, with 14 bases between the two germline ends. The germline V gene has CDR1 SEHNR and CDR2 FQNEAQ (reference sequence). The CDR3 spans 14 residues.